This is a list of T cell receptor beta chains from one sample in a study of blood T cells in healthy people across ages. One entry per CDR3 protein results from TCRdb running MiXCR on the 5' RACE reads. The sample includes 600,000 to 1,000,000 distinct CDR3 sequences, over 45% of them seen just once. Source material: blood. The receptors derive from a man aged 25 to 45 in good health. CDR3s include the opening cysteine and the closing phenylalanine or tryptophan. The order of the fields is V gene, J gene, clone size, D gene, CDR3 protein, CDR3 DNA. A D gene is named only where the DNA matches it firmly. For some rows the clone size is stated as once, few or many, or as a class when expanded; others skip it.

TRBV20-1	TRBJ2-1	NA	NA	CSAGPGVDEQFF	TGCAGTGCTGGGCCCGGTGTAGATGAGCAGTTCTTC
TRBV30	TRBJ1-2	NA	TRBD1	CAWTLGTGLGYTF	TGTGCCTGGACCTTAGGGACAGGTTTAGGCTACACCTTC
TRBV12-3/TRBV12-4	TRBJ2-3	once	NA	CASRKRDGGRTDTQYF	TGTGCCAGCCGCAAGAGGGACGGAGGACGCACAGATACGCAGTATTTT
TRBV3-1	TRBJ1-2	few	NA	CASSQERQTTYGYTF	TGTGCCAGCAGCCAAGAAAGACAGACAACTTATGGCTACACCTTC
TRBV4-3	TRBJ1-1	NA	NA	CASSQVRGNTEAFF	TGCGCCAGCAGTCAAGTAAGGGGGAACACTGAAGCTTTCTTT
TRBV20-1	TRBJ2-1	once	NA	CSAPQGGAQFF	TGCAGTGCGCCGCAAGGCGGGGCGCAGTTCTTC
TRBV9	TRBJ1-2	NA	NA	CASSVEPRGAGGYTF	TGTGCCAGCAGCGTAGAACCAAGGGGAGCGGGAGGCTACACCTTC
TRBV20-1	TRBJ2-3	once	NA	CSARGTLSTDTQYF	TGCAGTGCCCGAGGGACTCTTAGCACAGATACGCAGTATTTT
TRBV28	TRBJ1-2	NA	NA	CASSFQGWDSNYGYTF	TGTGCCAGCAGTTTCCAAGGATGGGACTCTAACTATGGCTACACCTTC
TRBV4-1	TRBJ2-5	NA	TRBD2	CASSPLRTSGRALNEQYF	TGCGCCAGCAGCCCACTTCGAACTAGCGGGAGGGCCCTTAATGAGCAGTACTTC
TRBV6-1	TRBJ2-5	few	TRBD1	CASGTVETQYF	TGTGCCAGTGGGACAGTGGAGACCCAGTACTTC
TRBV2	TRBJ2-5	NA	TRBD2	CASDRWRTSGSKETQYF	TGTGCCAGCGACAGGTGGAGGACTAGCGGGAGCAAAGAGACCCAGTACTTC
TRBV3-1	TRBJ2-7	NA	NA	CASSQELAEDTQYF	TGTGCCAGCAGCCAAGAACTAGCCGAAGATACGCAGTACTTC
TRBV20-1	TRBJ1-2	NA	NA	CSTFTGGRLRGYTF	TGCAGTACATTTACGGGGGGCCGTTTACGGGGCTACACCTTC
TRBV3-1	TRBJ1-2	NA	NA	CASSQTFVQNYGYTF	TGTGCCAGCAGCCAAACGTTCGTACAGAACTATGGCTACACCTTC
TRBV29-1	TRBJ2-7	NA	NA	CSVATGRIYEQYF	TGCAGCGTTGCTACGGGGCGGATCTACGAGCAGTACTTC
TRBV20-1	TRBJ2-5	NA	NA	CSARDSGRETQYF	TGCAGTGCTAGAGATTCGGGTCGGGAGACCCAGTACTTC
TRBV6-8	TRBJ2-7	NA	NA	CAGSCTRSGARGEQYF	TGTGCCGGCAGTTGCACACGTTCGGGGGCAAGAGGGGAGCAGTACTTC
TRBV29-1	TRBJ2-1	few	TRBD2	CSVVSGRGRYNEQFF	TGCAGCGTTGTTAGCGGGAGGGGCCGCTACAATGAGCAGTTCTTC
TRBV6-1	TRBJ2-3	NA	TRBD2	CASSLTGTSGNTDTQYF	TGTGCCAGCAGCCTAACTGGGACTAGCGGGAACACAGATACGCAGTATTTT
TRBV7-2	TRBJ2-7	NA	TRBD2	CASSLAGVAGEQYF	TGTGCCAGCAGCCTAGCGGGAGTTGCGGGGGAGCAGTACTTC
TRBV7-2	TRBJ2-1	many	NA	CASSLHRQLSSYNEQFF	TGTGCCAGCAGCTTACACCGGCAGTTGAGCTCCTACAATGAGCAGTTCTTC
TRBV15	TRBJ2-7	few	NA	CATSRPPWVEQYF	TGTGCCACCAGCAGGCCGCCGTGGGTCGAGCAGTACTTC
TRBV11-2	TRBJ2-1	NA	NA	CASSFVIGRRNEQFF	TGTGCCAGCAGCTTCGTTATAGGGAGAAGGAATGAGCAGTTCTTC
TRBV20-1	TRBJ2-1	NA	TRBD2	CSARAGRGFPNEQFF	TGCAGTGCTAGAGCAGGGAGGGGATTTCCTAATGAGCAGTTCTTC
TRBV20-1	TRBJ2-2	NA	NA	CSALREDTGELFF	TGCAGTGCTCTTAGGGAGGACACCGGGGAGCTGTTTTTT
TRBV29-1	TRBJ2-7	NA	NA	CSVEDSYNEQYF	TGCAGCGTTGAAGACTCCTACAATGAGCAGTACTTC
TRBV3-1	TRBJ2-3	NA	NA	CASSQWTTPWDTQYF	TGTGCCAGCAGCCAGTGGACAACGCCTTGGGATACGCAGTATTTT
TRBV19	TRBJ2-7	NA	TRBD2	CASRVSGYNEQYF	TGTGCCAGTCGAGTTAGCGGGTATAATGAGCAGTACTTC